The 27 T cell receptor beta chains given below trace back to one sample, sequenced in a study of quantifying T cell responses using KT2 cells. Study-wide context: TCR alpha and beta constant-region primers primed reverse transcription of RNA.

An oligo carrying a UMI was ligated to the cDNA 3' end. First-round PCR used approximately 4 cycles and beta primers RC1.1 and RC1.2 covering TRBC1 and TRBC2. TCRdb recomputed calls from the UMI-ligation and nested PCR reads with MiXCR, one row per CDR3 protein. The sample lists 42,000 or so distinct CDR3 sequences, 15% to 20% occurring once. The sample was PBMCs spiked with cells of the T cell clone KT2. These receptor sequences come from a human donor.

This clonotype was counted ten times or more. The chain has TRBV30 and TRBJ2-1; D uncertain. Trimming left V 0 bases short and J 9 bases short, with 6 bases between. Germline V CDR1 and CDR2: GTSNPN, SVGIG (reference sequence). This CDR3 is 11 amino acids long. The chain's CDR3 is CAWSVRSEQFF. CDR3 nucleotides: TGTGCCTGGAGTGTACGGAGTGAGCAGTTCTTC.

On this clonotype itself: A read error may account for a junction end that differs from germline. This chain connects TRBV19 to TRBJ2-5; D remains unclear. There are 13 residues in the CDR3. Germline CDR1 and CDR2: LNHDA and SQIVND (reference sequence). This CDR3 is CASGIGYQETQYF. The CDR3 DNA follows: TGTGCCAGTGGTATCGGGTACCAAGAGACCCAGTACTTC.

The DNA for the CDR3 is TGCGCCAGCAGCTTGACAACCAGGGGCCAAGAGACCCAGTACTTC. Its translation: CASSLTTRGQETQYF. The V and J genes are TRBV5-1 and TRBJ2-5; perhaps TRBD1 as D (6 bases). The CDR3 has 15 amino acids. The germline V and J ends were trimmed by 1 base and 1 base, with 11 bases remaining between them. CDR1 SGHRS and CDR2 YFSETQ come from the germline V gene.

This sequence joins TRBV5-6 and TRBJ2-5; 9 bases align to TRBD1. Germline loops: CDR1 SGHDT, CDR2 YYEEEE. CDR3 size: 15 residues. Unmatched junction bases numbered 9, after V lost 4 bases and J lost 5 bases. Written as DNA, the CDR3 is TGTGCCAGCAGCCAGATTATGGACAGGGGTGAGACCCAGTACTTC. Amino acids: CASSQIMDRGETQYF.

This clonotype turned up a few times. The rearrangement joins TRBV30 to TRBJ2-3, with D tentatively TRBD1 (5 bases). The CDR3 loop spans 13 amino acids. Germline V gene sequence: CDR1 GTSNPN, CDR2 SVGIG (reference sequence). Trimming shortened V by 4 bases and J by 5 bases, and 13 bases separated the two germline ends. The CDR3 loop reads CAWIRQGGDTQYF. The CDR3 DNA follows: TGTGCCTGGATCCGCCAGGGTGGAGATACGCAGTATTTT.

The genes are TRBV6-6 and TRBJ1-6, with D perhaps TRBD1 (6 bases). Germline CDR1 and CDR2: MNHNY and SVGAGI (reference sequence). V was trimmed by 5 bases and J by 8 bases, leaving 19 bases between them. The CDR3 loop spans 16 amino acids. The CDR3 DNA sequence: TGTGCCAGCAGTCCGCCTGGGGGGGGCAAAGATTCACCCCTCCACTTT. It translates to CASSPPGGGKDSPLHF.

The chain combines TRBV6-5 with TRBJ2-3; 13 bases are shared with TRBD2. The CDR3 has 15 amino acids. J was trimmed by 4 bases and V by 6 bases; bases with no gene match: 4. From germline, CDR1 is MNHEY and CDR2 SVGAGI. CDR3 DNA: TGTGCCAGCAGCCGGACTAGCGGGAGTCCAGATACGCAGTATTTT. Its protein product is CASSRTSGSPDTQYF.

This clonotype came up a few times. This rearrangement joins TRBV12-3 or TRBV12-4 to TRBJ2-3, with D maybe TRBD2 (6 bases). The germline V and J ends were trimmed by 3 bases and 6 bases, with 10 bases remaining between them. There are 13 residues in the CDR3. CDR3 region: CASSFSGSDTQYF. For the CDR3, the DNA is TGTGCCAGCAGTTTCTCCGGGAGTGATACGCAGTATTTT.

This clonotype was detected many times. The chain recombines TRBV6-2 or TRBV6-3 with TRBJ2-7; TRBD2 is a possible D gene (6 bases). Per the germline V gene, CDR1 is MNHEY and CDR2 is SVGEGT. Trimming pared 3 bases from V and 10 bases from J, leaving 10 bases between. The CDR3 extends over 11 amino acids. CDR3 amino acids: CASSYGTDQYF. CDR3 in DNA: TGTGCCAGCAGTTATGGGACTGATCAGTACTTC.

The gene calls are TRBV10-3 and TRBJ2-7; unclear D gene. V was cut by 0 bases and J by 6 bases, with 12 bases left in between. Germline V gene lookup returns CDR1 ENHRY and CDR2 SYGVKD. CDR3 length equals 14 residues. The CDR3 bases are TGTGCCATCAGTGAGTCGGCTCAGACCGGCGAGCAGTACTTC. This codes for CAISESAQTGEQYF.

This chain uses TRBV25-1 with TRBJ2-7; 7 nucleotides agree with TRBD2. The ends lost 5 bases at V and 3 bases at J; junction bases unmatched: 7. The CDR3 sequence is 14 residues long. CDR1 and CDR2 from the germline V gene are MGHDK and SYGVNS. The CDR3 here is CASSRAGDVYEQYF. The CDR3 nucleotides are TGTGCCAGCAGTCGGGCGGGAGATGTCTACGAGCAGTACTTC.

J is TRBJ2-7 and V is TRBV12-3 or TRBV12-4; TRBD2 aligns across 7 bases. The CDR3 runs 17 residues. J lost 3 bases, V lost 3 bases, and 14 bases had no gene match. CDR3 nucleotides: TGTGCCAGCAGTTTGCCAGTCGTTGGTAGCGGGCGCTACGAGCAGTACTTC. This encodes CASSLPVVGSGRYEQYF.

This clonotype was found many times. The chain is built from TRBV12-3 or TRBV12-4 and TRBJ2-5; D perhaps matches TRBD1 (5 bases). CDR3 size: 14 residues. Between the trimmed V and J ends, which lost 5 bases and 2 bases, there was a span of 12 bases. CDR3 nucleotides: TGTGCCAGCAGTCAGGGAAGGGAACAAGAGACCCAGTACTTC. Translation: CASSQGREQETQYF.

Ten or more counts support this clonotype. The chain employs TRBV7-8 and TRBJ2-7, with D perhaps being TRBD1 or TRBD2 (5 bases each). Trimming stripped 1 base from V and 6 bases from J, with 16 bases between. The length of the CDR3 is 15 residues. Germline V gene sequence: CDR1 SGHVS, CDR2 FQNEAQ. CDR3 amino acids: CASSLGTGGRGEQYF. CDR3 bases: TGTGCCAGCAGCTTAGGTACAGGTGGGAGAGGCGAGCAGTACTTC. Combining the CDR3 with reference TRBV7-8 and TRBJ2-7 gives the whole variable domain GAGVSQSPRYKVAKRGQDVALRCDPISGHVSLFWYQQALGQGPEFLTYFQNEAQLDKSGLPSDRFFAERPEGSVSTLKIQRTQQEDSAVYLCASSLGTGGRGEQYFGPGTRLTVT.

This clonotype showed up just a few times. CDR3 in DNA: TGTGCCAGCAGCGCCCGACTAGTAAACATTCAGTACTTC. Translated, it gives CASSARLVNIQYF. The genes are TRBV7-2 and TRBJ2-4; a weak D match, TRBD2 (6 bases). The length of the CDR3 is 13 residues. Germline V gene lookup returns CDR1 SGHTA and CDR2 FQGNSA. V was trimmed by 5 bases and J by 6 bases, leaving 11 bases between them.

This chain joins TRBV4-1 and TRBJ2-2; D is unclear. V was shortened by 1 base and J by 3 bases, with 9 bases between the two germline ends. The CDR3 is 15 residues long. Germline V lookup: CDR1 MGHRA, CDR2 YSYEKL. This CDR3 reads CASSQGWSDTGELFF. CDR3 DNA sequence: TGCGCCAGCAGCCAAGGATGGTCAGACACCGGGGAGCTGTTTTTT.

The sample holds a few counts of this clonotype. The gene calls are TRBV11-2 and TRBJ2-7; weak D call: TRBD1 (6 bases). Germline loops: CDR1 SGHAT, CDR2 FQNNGV. This CDR3 region has 14 residues. V was pared by 3 bases and J by 8 bases, with 17 bases between. The CDR3 bases are TGTGCCAGCAGCTTTGATTCAGGGGCCCGTAAGCAGTACTTC. Its protein product is CASSFDSGARKQYF.

V and J are TRBV7-3 and TRBJ2-6; no firm D call. CDR3 length: 12 amino acids. Trimming stripped 6 bases from V and 13 bases from J, with 13 bases between. Germline V gene data show CDR1 as SGHTA and CDR2 as FQGTGA. The CDR3 nucleotides are TGTGCCAGCAGGCGAGAGAACGGGGTCCTGACTTTC. It encodes CASRRENGVLTF.

The V gene is TRBV6-1, the J gene TRBJ2-2, with 8 bases lining up with TRBD1. The junction had 4 bases not matched to a gene; V was cut back by 5 bases and J by 2 bases. Germline V gene sequence: CDR1 MNHNS, CDR2 SASEGT. This CDR3 contains 15 residues. This chain's CDR3 is CASSTGQDNTGELFF. CDR3 in DNA: TGTGCCAGCAGTACGGGACAGGACAACACCGGGGAGCTGTTTTTT.

V and J are TRBV6-2 or TRBV6-3 and TRBJ2-7; D gene uncertain. The CDR3 covers 12 residues. The V end was cut by 4 bases, the J end by 1 base, with 5 bases between. Germline assignment: CDR1 MNHEY and CDR2 SVGEGT. The CDR3 loop is CASSSLSYEQYF. The CDR3 DNA reads TGTGCCAGCAGTTCCCTATCCTACGAGCAGTACTTC.

A few counts support this clonotype. The J gene is TRBJ2-1, the V gene TRBV7-9; TRBD2 agrees at 7 bases. Germline loops: CDR1 SEHNR, CDR2 FQNEAQ (reference sequence). With 5 bases clipped from V and 0 bases from J, the junction kept 16 bases outside the gene matches. CDR3 length: 19 amino acids. CDR3 nucleotides: TGTGCCAGCAGCAACCCCCTCTCGGCTAGCGGAACCTCCTACAATGAGCAGTTCTTC. Translating gives CASSNPLSASGTSYNEQFF.

This clonotype came up a few times. The rearrangement links TRBV13 to TRBJ2-7; D uncertain. This CDR3 comprises 13 residues. The germline V and J ends were trimmed by 5 bases and 1 base, with 9 bases remaining between them. CDR1 is PRHDT, CDR2 FYEKMQ, per germline (reference sequence). CDR3 coding DNA: TGTGCCAGCAGCCCGGCCCTTTCCTACGAGCAGTACTTC. Translated: CASSPALSYEQYF. Together with reference TRBV13 and TRBJ2-7, the CDR3 gives the full variable domain: AAGVIQSPRHLIKEKRETATLKCYPIPRHDTVYWYQQGPGQDPQFLISFYEKMQSDKGSIPDRFSAQQFSDYHSELNMSSLELGDSALYFCASSPALSYEQYFGPGTRLTVT.

V usage is TRBV2 and J usage is TRBJ1-5; no reliable D call. Germline V CDR1 and CDR2: SNHLY, FYNNEI. Trimming shortened V by 6 bases and J by 7 bases, and 10 bases separated the two germline ends. This CDR3 comprises 12 residues. The DNA of the CDR3 is TGTGCCAGCAGAAGGGAGGTGCAGCCCCAGCATTTT. This gives the protein CASRREVQPQHF.

The genes are TRBV4-2 and TRBJ2-1, with 11 bases aligning to TRBD2. The V segment lost 5 bases and the J segment 6 bases; nucleotides outside the gene matches: 9. Per germline, CDR1 LGHNA and CDR2 YNFKEQ. The CDR3 runs to 16 residues. CDR3 in amino acids: CASSFTSGGGLNEQFF. CDR3 DNA sequence: TGTGCCAGCAGCTTTACTAGCGGGGGTGGTCTCAATGAGCAGTTCTTC.

This clonotype was recorded only once. The V gene is TRBV7-9, the J gene TRBJ2-7, with D perhaps matching TRBD1 or TRBD2 (5 bases each). V was pared by 4 bases and J by 1 base, with 35 bases between. The CDR3 loop spans 22 amino acids. Germline lookup yields CDR1 SEHNR and CDR2 FQNEAQ (reference sequence). CDR3 DNA: TGTGCCAGCAGCTCGACCATCCGCCAGGGAGCCACCTTTGATAGCTTATCCTACGAGCAGTACTTC. Translating gives CASSSTIRQGATFDSLSYEQYF.

This chain links TRBV30 with TRBJ2-7; no clear D gene. This CDR3 has 14 residues. CDR1 GTSNPN and CDR2 SVGIG come from the germline V gene (reference sequence). V lost 0 bases and J 3 bases, leaving 12 bases between the germline ends. Here the CDR3 reads CAWSVQGWNYEQYF. CDR3 in DNA: TGTGCCTGGAGTGTACAAGGGTGGAACTACGAGCAGTACTTC. Complete variable domain (other parts from reference TRBV30 and TRBJ2-7): SQTIHQWPATLVQPVGSPLSLECTVEGTSNPNLYWYRQAAGRGLQLLFYSVGIGQISSEVPQNLSASRPQDRQFILSSKKLLLSDSGFYLCAWSVQGWNYEQYFGPGTRLTVT.

This chain joins TRBV4-3 and TRBJ2-3; no reliable D call. Germline values: CDR1 LGHNA, CDR2 YSLEER. V lost 4 bases to trimming and J lost 0 bases, with 20 bases between them. This CDR3 is 18 amino acids long. The CDR3 region is CASSRQYPGVLSTDTQYF. Written as DNA, the CDR3 is TGCGCCAGCAGCCGCCAATACCCGGGCGTCTTAAGCACAGATACGCAGTATTTT.